This passage covers 20 T cell receptor beta chains from one sample sequenced in a study of blood T cells in healthy people across ages. Alongside a J-beta primer mix, a sample-barcoded 5' primer served in a second PCR lasting about 7 to 12 cycles. MiXCR was run by TCRdb on the 5' RACE reads, yielding one entry per CDR3 protein. The sample has about a million distinct CDR3 sequences, about 53% seen once; the top ten hold over 20%. Source material: blood. The receptor source for this set is a woman aged 55-75 years in good health.

The rearrangement links TRBV11-2 to TRBJ2-7, with unresolved D. V was pared by 1 base and J by 4 bases, with 11 bases between. The length of the CDR3 is 14 residues. CDR1 and CDR2 from the germline V gene are SGHAT and FQNNGV. CDR3 amino acids: CASSLVGVVYEQYF. CDR3 bases: TGTGCCAGCAGCTTAGTTGGGGTCGTGTACGAGCAGTACTTC.

The chain carries TRBV20-1 and TRBJ2-1, with 12 bases fitting TRBD2. J gave up 5 bases and V 6 bases, and 11 bases lay outside the gene matches. The V gene's germline CDR1 is DFQATT and CDR2 SNEGSKA (reference sequence). The CDR3 totals 16 residues. This CDR3 is CSATRLAGVRDNEQFF. The CDR3 coding sequence is TGCAGTGCAACCCGACTAGCGGGAGTCCGGGACAATGAGCAGTTCTTC.

This clonotype was picked up a small number of times. An end of the junction differs from the germline gene, which may be a read error. The V and J genes are TRBV27 and TRBJ2-1; D unresolved. Looked up from germline, CDR1 is MNHEY and CDR2 is SMNVEV (reference sequence). The CDR3 sequence is 14 residues long. CDR3 protein: CASSLLPRTNEQFF. The CDR3 nucleotides are TGTGCCAGCAGCTTATTACCTAGGACGAATGAGCAGTTCTTC.

This chain joins TRBV9 and TRBJ2-3, with 9 bases fitting TRBD2. Germline V CDR1 and CDR2: SGDLS, YYNGEE. After removal of 3 bases from V and 1 base from J, the junction contained 9 bases not matched to a gene. The CDR3 spans 17 residues. CDR3 protein: CASSADHSGGGTDTQYF. In DNA form, the CDR3 reads TGTGCCAGCAGCGCGGATCATAGCGGGGGAGGCACAGATACGCAGTATTTT.

The V and J genes are TRBV29-1 and TRBJ1-3; D remains ambiguous. V lost 3 bases and J lost 4, with 4 bases in between. The germline V gene has CDR1 SQVTM and CDR2 ANQGSEA. The CDR3 runs to 11 residues. The DNA for the CDR3 is TGCAGCGTTGACAGCGGAAACACCATATATTTT. Translation: CSVDSGNTIYF.

This clonotype is a singleton in its sample. This chain joins TRBV27 and TRBJ2-1; D remains unclear. The CDR3 spans 19 residues. Germline lookup yields CDR1 MNHEY and CDR2 SMNVEV (reference sequence). Trimming pared 5 bases from V and 13 bases from J, leaving 36 bases between. The CDR3, as DNA: TGTGCCAGCAGTCCCATTCGAGTCGAGGACGCTTCCGCGTCGGAGACCCAGTTCTTC. It is translated as CASSPIRVEDASASETQFF.

The chain is built from TRBV9 and TRBJ2-1; TRBD1 aligns across 8 bases. J gave up 4 bases and V 3 bases, and 9 bases lay outside the gene matches. There are 16 residues in the CDR3. CDR1 is SGDLS, CDR2 YYNGEE, per germline. The chain's CDR3 is CASSAPGGGHYNEQFF. CDR3 sequence (DNA): TGTGCCAGCAGCGCCCCAGGGGGCGGCCATTACAATGAGCAGTTCTTC.

There are many counts of this clonotype. The rearrangement joins TRBV6-5 to TRBJ2-6; the match to TRBD2 covers 9 bases. This CDR3 comprises 15 residues. CDR1 is MNHEY, CDR2 SVGAGI, per germline. J was trimmed by 7 bases and V by 5 bases; bases with no gene match: 6. The chain's CDR3 is CASSKMTSGANVLTF. CDR3 in DNA: TGTGCCAGCAGTAAAATGACTAGCGGAGCCAACGTCCTGACTTTC.

The rearrangement links TRBV20-1 to TRBJ2-7, with D possibly being TRBD1 (5 bases). The V and J ends lost 0 bases and 1 base respectively, with 13 bases between them. The CDR3 totals 15 residues. The germline gives CDR1 DFQATT, CDR2 SNEGSKA (reference sequence). CDR3 region: CSARDSAGKSYEQYF. The CDR3, as DNA: TGCAGTGCTAGAGATTCGGCAGGGAAATCCTACGAGCAGTACTTC.

This clonotype was picked up a small number of times. V usage is TRBV27 and J usage is TRBJ1-2; D might be TRBD1 (6 bases). V was shortened by 5 bases and J by 4 bases, with 17 bases between the two germline ends. The CDR3 is 15 amino acids. Germline lookup yields CDR1 MNHEY and CDR2 SMNVEV (reference sequence). The CDR3 sequence: CASSVYGGAVYGYTF. For the CDR3, the DNA is TGTGCCAGCAGTGTATACGGGGGGGCCGTCTATGGCTACACCTTC.

V is TRBV5-1 and J is TRBJ2-2; D is undetermined. This CDR3 has 15 amino acids. Germline V CDR1 and CDR2: SGHRS, YFSETQ. The V and J ends lost 4 bases and 3 bases respectively, with 13 bases between them. CDR3 protein: CASSLALRYTGELFF. The CDR3 DNA reads as TGCGCCAGCAGCCTGGCCCTTCGGTACACCGGGGAGCTGTTTTTT.

The rearrangement links TRBV4-1 to TRBJ1-4, with D possibly being TRBD1 (6 bases). From germline, CDR1 is MGHRA and CDR2 YSYEKL. The V end was cut by 0 bases, the J end by 7 bases, with 9 bases between. CDR3 length: 14 residues. CDR3 region: CASSQDQQGEKLFF. Written as DNA, the CDR3 is TGCGCCAGCAGCCAAGATCAACAGGGTGAAAAACTGTTTTTT.

V usage is TRBV12-3 or TRBV12-4 and J usage is TRBJ2-7; 8 nucleotides line up with TRBD2. V lost 4 bases to trimming and J lost 1 base; unmatched junction nucleotides: 15. The CDR3 is made up of 18 amino acids. CDR3 sequence reads: CASSSTRDLAGRSYEQYF. CDR3 nucleotide sequence: TGTGCCAGCAGTTCGACCAGGGACCTAGCGGGTAGGTCCTACGAGCAGTACTTC.

Remarks on this clonotype: An end of the junction does not agree with germline; a read error may underlie this. The rearrangement uses TRBV7-2 and TRBJ1-3; D is uncertain. The CDR3 covers 14 residues. Germline CDR1 SGHTA, CDR2 FQGNSA. The DNA for the CDR3 is TGTGCCGGCAGCTTGACAATCCAGGGAAACACCATATATTTT. Amino acid sequence: CAGSLTIQGNTIYF. The whole variable domain, remainder taken from reference TRBV7-2 and TRBJ1-3, is GAGVSQSPSNKVTEKGKDVELRCDPISGHTALYWYRQSLGQGLEFLIYFQGNSAPDKSGLPSDRFSAERTGGSVSTLTIQRTQQEDSAVYLCAGSLTIQGNTIYFGEGSWLTVV.

This clonotype was seen once. CDR3 sequence: CASSGTAEGYTF. DNA of the CDR3: TGTGCCAGCAGTGGGACAGCAGAAGGCTACACCTTC. The rearrangement joins TRBV12-3 or TRBV12-4 to TRBJ1-2; 7 bases line up with TRBD1. The V gene end was trimmed by 5 bases and the J gene end by 8 bases; junction bases not matched to a gene: 5. The CDR3 consists of 12 residues.

The chain employs TRBV7-2 and TRBJ2-7; D is undetermined. Germline CDR1 reads SGHTA; CDR2 reads FQGNSA. V was cut by 2 bases and J by 3 bases, with 11 bases left in between. The CDR3 runs to 14 residues. The DNA of the CDR3 is TGTGCCAGCAGCTTATTAATAGGGATCTACGAGCAGTACTTC. It yields the protein CASSLLIGIYEQYF.

This chain links TRBV18 with TRBJ2-1, with D maybe TRBD2 (6 bases). Deletions cut 4 bases from V and 8 bases from J, with 24 bases between. This CDR3 has 17 residues. Looked up from germline, CDR1 is KGHSH and CDR2 is LQKENI. CDR3 sequence reads: CASSQQAGPAGLDEQFF. The CDR3 region has the DNA TGTGCCAGCTCACAGCAAGCGGGCCCCGCCGGGCTAGATGAGCAGTTCTTC.

This clonotype appeared a few times. The chain uses TRBV7-9 and TRBJ1-1; D perhaps matches TRBD1 (5 bases). V lost 1 base and J lost 5, with 11 bases in between. The germline gives CDR1 SEHNR, CDR2 FQNEAQ (reference sequence). This CDR3 has 14 residues. This chain's CDR3 is CASSLVGRTTEAFF. CDR3 bases: TGTGCCAGCAGCTTAGTGGGACGGACGACTGAAGCTTTCTTT.

This clonotype was observed at least ten times. The V call is TRBV18, the J call TRBJ2-7, with D perhaps matching TRBD2 (6 bases). V was shortened by 3 bases and J by 4 bases, with 13 bases between the two germline ends. Germline V lookup: CDR1 KGHSH, CDR2 LQKENI. CDR3 length: 14 residues. DNA for the CDR3: TGTGCCAGCTCACCTAACGGGAGATTGTACGAGCAGTACTTC. This encodes CASSPNGRLYEQYF. Complete variable domain (other parts from reference TRBV18 and TRBJ2-7): NAGVMQNPRHLVRRRGQEARLRCSPMKGHSHVYWYRQLPEEGLKFMVYLQKENIIDESGMPKERFSAEFPKEGPSILRIQQVVRGDSAAYFCASSPNGRLYEQYFGPGTRLTVT.

The J gene is TRBJ2-7, the V gene TRBV24-1; 10 bases are shared with TRBD1. CDR3 length: 16 residues. J was trimmed by 7 bases and V by 6 bases; bases with no gene match: 14. Per germline, CDR1 KGHDR and CDR2 SFDVKD. The CDR3 DNA reads TGTGCCACCAGTCATACCGGGACAGGGGATCCCAATGAGCAGTACTTC. The encoded protein is CATSHTGTGDPNEQYF.